The following is a TCR beta chain sequence with its context. Its antigen remains unidentified. The treatment: oral pan-JAK inhibitor, 5-10 mg twice daily. Peripheral blood and lesional scalp punch biopsies came from alopecia areata patients. cDNA serving as the sequencing template came from extracted, reverse transcribed RNA. The assay was immunoSEQ multiplex PCR, and TCRdb's table has in-frame clones only and misses some. The table includes 100,000 or so clones, about 60% detected once. These data originate in a study of CD8+ T cells in alopecia areata. Overall study results and limits: Alopecia totalis/universalis scalp especially showed more expanded CD8+ clones than normal scalp. Numerous clones, expanded in lesions, remained in scalp and blood during tofacitinib. One nonresponder makes the tie between baseline CD8+ expansion and response uncertain.

Germline V gives CDR1 SGHAT, CDR2 FQNNGV. Trimming left V 5 bases short and J 3 bases short, with 13 bases between. The CDR3 covers 14 residues. The chain links TRBV11-2 to TRBJ1-1; D not certain. The clonotype originates from a human donor with alopecia areata. The material sequenced was CD8+ T cells sorted from blood, taken at approximately week 60, from a patient treated with tofacitinib. CDR3 nucleotides: TGTGCCAGCAGCCAGACCGGGGAGGACACTGAAGCTTTCTTT. As protein: CASSQTGEDTEAFF.